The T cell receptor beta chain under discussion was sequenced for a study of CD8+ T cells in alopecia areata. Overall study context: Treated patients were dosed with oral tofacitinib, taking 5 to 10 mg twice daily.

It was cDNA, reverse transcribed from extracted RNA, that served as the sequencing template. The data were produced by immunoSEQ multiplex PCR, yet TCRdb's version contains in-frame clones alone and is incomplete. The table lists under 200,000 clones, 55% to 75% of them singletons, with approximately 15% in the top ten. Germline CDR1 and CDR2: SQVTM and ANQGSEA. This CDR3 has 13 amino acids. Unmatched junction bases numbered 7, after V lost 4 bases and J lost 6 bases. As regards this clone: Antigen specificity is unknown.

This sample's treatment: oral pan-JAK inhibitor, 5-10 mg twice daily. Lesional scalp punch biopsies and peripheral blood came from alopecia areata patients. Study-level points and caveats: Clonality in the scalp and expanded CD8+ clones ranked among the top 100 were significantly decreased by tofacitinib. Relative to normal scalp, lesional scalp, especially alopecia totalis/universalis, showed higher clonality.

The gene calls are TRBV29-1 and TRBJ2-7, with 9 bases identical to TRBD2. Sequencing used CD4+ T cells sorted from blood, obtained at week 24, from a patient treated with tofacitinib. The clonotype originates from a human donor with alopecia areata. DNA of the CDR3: TGCAGCGTTGCGGGACTAGCCCAGGGCGAGCAGTACTTC. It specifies CSVAGLAQGEQYF.